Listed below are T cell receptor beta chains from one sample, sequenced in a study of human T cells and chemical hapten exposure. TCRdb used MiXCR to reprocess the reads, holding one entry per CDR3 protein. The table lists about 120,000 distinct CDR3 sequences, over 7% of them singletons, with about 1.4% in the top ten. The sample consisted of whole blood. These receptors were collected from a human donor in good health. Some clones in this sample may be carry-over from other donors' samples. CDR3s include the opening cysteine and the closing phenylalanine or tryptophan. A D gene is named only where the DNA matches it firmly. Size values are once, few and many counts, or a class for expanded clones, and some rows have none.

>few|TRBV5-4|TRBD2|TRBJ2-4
TGTGCCAGCAGCTTGGGACTAGCGGGTGCCAAAAACATTCAGTACTTC
CASSLGLAGAKNIQYF
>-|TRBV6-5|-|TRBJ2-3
TGTGCCAGCAGCCCAGGGGGGTCGAGCACAGATACGCAGTATTTT
CASSPGGSSTDTQYF
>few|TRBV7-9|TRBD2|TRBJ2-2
TGTGCCAGCAGCTCAGGACTAGCGGGGGCCCTCCAGGAGACCGGGGAGCTGTTTTTT
CASSSGLAGALQETGELFF
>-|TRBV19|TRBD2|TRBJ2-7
TGTGCCAGTAGTATGTCCGAGGGACTAGGCGAGCAGTACTTC
CASSMSEGLGEQYF
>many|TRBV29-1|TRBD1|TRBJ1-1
TGCAGCGTTGGTGGGGACAGGGCGGACACTGAAGCTTTCTTT
CSVGGDRADTEAFF
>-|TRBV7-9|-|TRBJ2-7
TGTGCCAGCAGCCCGATCAGCTACGAGCAGTACTTC
CASSPISYEQYF
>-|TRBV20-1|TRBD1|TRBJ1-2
TGCAGTGCTGGGGACAGGGATAACTATGGCTACACCTTC
CSAGDRDNYGYTF
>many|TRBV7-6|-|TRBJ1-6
TGTGCCAGCAGCTTAGAATCGACAGGCAATTCACCCCTCCACTTT
CASSLESTGNSPLHF
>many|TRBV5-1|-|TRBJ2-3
TGCGCCAGCAGCCCGGAAACAGATACGCAGTATTTT
CASSPETDTQYF
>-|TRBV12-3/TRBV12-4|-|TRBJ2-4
TGTGCCAGCAGTTTAACCGGAAACATTCAGTACTTC
CASSLTGNIQYF
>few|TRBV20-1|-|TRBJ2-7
TGCAGTGCTAGAGAAAGCGACTCCTACGAGCAGTACTTC
CSARESDSYEQYF
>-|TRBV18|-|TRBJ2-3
TGTGCCAGCTCACCACCGGCCATCACAGATACGCAGTATTTT
CASSPPAITDTQYF
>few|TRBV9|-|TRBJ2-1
TGTGCCAGCAGCGTATGGGGGGCTAAAAACAATGAGCAGTTCTTC
CASSVWGAKNNEQFF
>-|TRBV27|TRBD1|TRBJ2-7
TGTGCCAGCAGTGCCATCGGGACAGACAACTCCTACGAGCAGTACTTC
CASSAIGTDNSYEQYF
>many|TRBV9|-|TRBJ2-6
TGTGCCAGCAGCGCATCTGGGGCCAACGTCCTGACTTTC
CASSASGANVLTF
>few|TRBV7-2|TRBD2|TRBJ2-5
TGTGCCAGCAGCCTCCTGGGGATAGCGGGAGTGAGGGAGACCCAGTACTTC
CASSLLGIAGVRETQYF
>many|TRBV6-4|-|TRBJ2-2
TGTGCCAGCAGTGAAGGACAAGACACCGGGGAGCTGTTTTTT
CASSEGQDTGELFF
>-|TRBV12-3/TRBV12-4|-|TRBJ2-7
TGTGCCAGCAGTTGGGGCCGATCCTACGAGCAGTACTTC
CASSWGRSYEQYF
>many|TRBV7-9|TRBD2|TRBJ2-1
TGTGCCAGCAGCCCTATACCGGGACTAGCGGGAGTTGGTGAGCAGTTCTTC
CASSPIPGLAGVGEQFF
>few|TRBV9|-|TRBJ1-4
TGTGCCAGCAGCTCACGTGGGGGTCCGGCTGGGATTGCAACTAATGAAAAACTGTTTTTT
CASSSRGGPAGIATNEKLFF
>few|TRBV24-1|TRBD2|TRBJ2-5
TGTGCCACCAAGTGGGGGGGAATACAAGAGACCCAGTACTTC
CATKWGGIQETQYF
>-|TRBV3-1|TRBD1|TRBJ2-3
TGTGCCAGCAGCCAAGAACGGACAGGCGCTAGCACAGATACGCAGTATTTT
CASSQERTGASTDTQYF
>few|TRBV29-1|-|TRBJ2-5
TGCAGCGTTATACCCCCGGGACCCATTGGGTTAGAGACCCAGTACTTC
CSVIPPGPIGLETQYF
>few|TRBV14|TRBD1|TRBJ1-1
TGTGCCAGCAGCCAACGGACAGGGCGAAACACTGAAGCTTTCTTT
CASSQRTGRNTEAFF
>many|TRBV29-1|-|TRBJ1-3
TGCAGCGTTAGTGGGCGAGGCTCTGGAAACACCATATATTTT
CSVSGRGSGNTIYF
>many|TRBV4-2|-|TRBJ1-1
TGTGCCAGCAGCCAAGTGACCGGGATGAACACTGAAGCTTTCTTT
CASSQVTGMNTEAFF
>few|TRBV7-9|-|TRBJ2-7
TGTGCCAGCAGCTACCCGAGCTCCTACGAGCAGTACTTC
CASSYPSSYEQYF
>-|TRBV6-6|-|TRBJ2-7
TGTGCCAGCAGTGACCCGGGACTGGACTACGAGCAGTACTTC
CASSDPGLDYEQYF
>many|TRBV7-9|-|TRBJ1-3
TGTGCCAGCACCCCGGCGGGTGGAAACACCATATATTTT
CASTPAGGNTIYF